What follows are 12 T cell receptor beta chains derived from one specimen sequenced in a study of Tregs in tolerant kidney transplant recipients. Generated by immunoSEQ multiplex PCR, the TCRdb table keeps only in-frame clones and is missing some. The sample carries roughly 54,000 clones, roughly 87% recorded once. The nonmyeloablative bone marrow transplants came from related graft donors, with transient mixed chimerism. Sequenced here: CD8+ T cells from blood (PBMCs), sampled 12 months after the transplant. These TCRs come from a human patient who received a combined kidney and bone marrow transplant. The graft donor may be the source of some T cells.

The V and J genes are TRBV15 and TRBJ1-2; tentatively, D is TRBD1 (5 bases). This CDR3 is built from 15 residues. The germline V and J ends were trimmed by 5 bases and 4 bases, with 17 bases remaining between them. Germline values: CDR1 LNHNV, CDR2 YYDKDF (reference sequence). The CDR3 coding sequence is TGTGCCACCAGCGGATTCAGGGAGGAGGGCTATGGCTACACCTTC. Its translation is CATSGFREEGYGYTF.

The V call is TRBV19, the J call TRBJ2-2, with D possibly being TRBD1 (6 bases). This CDR3 has 15 residues. The germline gives CDR1 LNHDA, CDR2 SQIVND (reference sequence). V was cut by 6 bases and J by 10 bases, with 21 bases left in between. Written as DNA, the CDR3 is TGTGCCAGTAGGACGGACAGTTTCGGCCTCCCGGAGCTGTTTTTT. Amino acid sequence: CASRTDSFGLPELFF.

The chain combines TRBV23-1 with TRBJ1-3; 7 bases match TRBD1. TRBV23-1 is an ORF; its function is uncertain. V lost 2 bases and J lost 7; bases outside the gene matches: 14. The CDR3 extends over 17 amino acids. This CDR3 reads CASSQTGTEGQRNTIYF. In nucleotides, the CDR3 is TGCGCCAGCAGTCAAACCGGGACAGAGGGACAAAGGAACACCATATATTTT.

The rearrangement links TRBV18 to TRBJ1-1, with 10 bases that match TRBD1. Germline lookup yields CDR1 KGHSH and CDR2 LQKENI. This CDR3 region has 16 residues. The J segment lost 0 bases and the V segment lost 3 bases, leaving 4 bases of the junction unmatched. The CDR3 bases are TGTGCCAGCTCACCCCCGGGGACAGGGGTGAACACTGAAGCTTTCTTT. Translation gives CASSPPGTGVNTEAFF.

This clone has more than one count but fewer than ten. The J gene is TRBJ1-5, the V gene TRBV4-1, with D maybe TRBD1 (5 bases). CDR1 and CDR2 from the germline V gene are MGHRA and YSYEKL. V shed 1 base and J shed 4 bases, with 11 bases lying between them. The CDR3 spans 15 residues. The DNA of the CDR3 is TGCGCCAGCAGCCAAGTAGGGGCAGGGAATCAGCCCCAGCATTTT. It is translated as CASSQVGAGNQPQHF.

This chain connects TRBV7-8 to TRBJ2-2, with D possibly being TRBD2 (6 bases). V was shortened by 5 bases and J by 4 bases, with 11 bases between the two germline ends. The CDR3 extends over 14 amino acids. Germline V gene sequence: CDR1 SGHVS, CDR2 FQNEAQ. CDR3 region: CASSHISGTGELFF. The CDR3 region has the DNA TGTGCCAGCAGCCACATTAGCGGCACCGGGGAGCTGTTTTTT.

V gene TRBV7-2 combines with J gene TRBJ2-7; 9 bases fit TRBD2. The trim removed 5 bases at V and 4 bases at J, leaving 6 bases unmatched. Germline V gene lookup returns CDR1 SGHTA and CDR2 FQGNSA. The CDR3 spans 14 residues. CDR3 protein: CASSADSGGYEQYF. For the CDR3, the DNA is TGTGCCAGCAGCGCGGACAGCGGGGGGTACGAGCAGTACTTC. Variable domain in full (rest from reference TRBV7-2 and TRBJ2-7): GAGVSQSPSNKVTEKGKDVELRCDPISGHTALYWYRQSLGQGLEFLIYFQGNSAPDKSGLPSDRFSAERTGGSVSTLTIQRTQQEDSAVYLCASSADSGGYEQYFGPGTRLTVT.

V and J are TRBV19 and TRBJ2-7; 8 nucleotides line up with TRBD1. J lost 6 bases, V lost 6 bases, and 10 bases had no gene match. This CDR3 has 14 amino acids. Germline lookup yields CDR1 LNHDA and CDR2 SQIVND (reference sequence). The CDR3 DNA reads as TGTGCCAGTAGACCCTCTCAGGGGGCACTCGAGCAGTACTTC. It encodes CASRPSQGALEQYF.

The chain carries TRBV5-6 and TRBJ2-1, with TRBD2 matching 13 bases. The V and J ends lost 3 bases and 5 bases, in that order; junction bases with no gene match: 8. The CDR3 covers 17 residues. Germline CDR1 and CDR2: SGHDT and YYEEEE. CDR3 coding DNA: TGTGCCAGCAGCTCCTTACCGGGACTAGCGGGGAACAATGAGCAGTTCTTC. It codes for CASSSLPGLAGNNEQFF.

This CDR3 is CASSLEAGRLRSTEAFF. In nucleotides, the CDR3 is TGTGCCAGCAGCTTAGAAGCGGGGAGGCTTCGGAGCACTGAAGCTTTCTTT. This rearrangement joins TRBV7-6 to TRBJ1-1; no clear D. The V end lost 1 base, the J end lost 4 bases, and 19 bases lay between the germline ends. The CDR3 contains 17 residues. The germline V gene encodes CDR1 SGHVS and CDR2 FNYEAQ.

The V call is TRBV29-1, the J call TRBJ1-2, with 8 bases lining up with TRBD1. V lost 0 bases to trimming and J lost 4 bases; unmatched junction nucleotides: 4. Germline CDR1 reads SQVTM; CDR2 reads ANQGSEA. The CDR3 sequence is 14 residues long. The CDR3 nucleotides are TGCAGCGTTGAAGATTTCGACAGGGGCTATGGCTACACCTTC. This encodes CSVEDFDRGYGYTF.

The chain is built from TRBV15 and TRBJ1-3, with D maybe TRBD1 (6 bases). CDR3 size: 15 residues. CDR1 and CDR2 from the germline V gene are LNHNV and YYDKDF (reference sequence). V was cut by 6 bases and J by 0 bases, with 12 bases left in between. The CDR3 reads CATRDSLYSGNTIYF. CDR3 in DNA: TGTGCCACCAGGGACAGCTTATACTCTGGAAACACCATATATTTT.